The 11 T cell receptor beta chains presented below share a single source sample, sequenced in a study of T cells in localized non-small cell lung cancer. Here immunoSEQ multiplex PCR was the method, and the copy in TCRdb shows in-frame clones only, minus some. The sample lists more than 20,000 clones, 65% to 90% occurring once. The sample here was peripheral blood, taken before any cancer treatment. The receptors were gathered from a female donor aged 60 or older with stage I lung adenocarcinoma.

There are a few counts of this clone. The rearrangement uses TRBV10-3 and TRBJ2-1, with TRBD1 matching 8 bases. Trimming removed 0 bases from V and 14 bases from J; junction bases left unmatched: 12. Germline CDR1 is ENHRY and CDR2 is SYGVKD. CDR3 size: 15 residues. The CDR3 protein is CAISESGAQGAYKFF. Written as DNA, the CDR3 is TGTGCCATCAGTGAGTCGGGAGCTCAGGGGGCGTATAAGTTCTTC.

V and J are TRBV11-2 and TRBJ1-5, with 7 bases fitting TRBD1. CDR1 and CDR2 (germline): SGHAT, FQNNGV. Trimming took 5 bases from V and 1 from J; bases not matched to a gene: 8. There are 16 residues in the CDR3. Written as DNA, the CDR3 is TGTGCCAGCAGCCCAGAGACAGGGTCCAGCAATCAGCCCCAGCATTTT. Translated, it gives CASSPETGSSNQPQHF.

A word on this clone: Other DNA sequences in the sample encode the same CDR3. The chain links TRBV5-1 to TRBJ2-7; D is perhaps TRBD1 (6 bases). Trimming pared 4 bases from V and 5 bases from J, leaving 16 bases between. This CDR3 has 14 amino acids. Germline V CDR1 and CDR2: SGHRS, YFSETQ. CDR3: CASSLVQGSHEQYF. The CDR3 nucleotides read TGCGCCAGCAGCCTGGTACAGGGCAGCCACGAGCAGTACTTC.

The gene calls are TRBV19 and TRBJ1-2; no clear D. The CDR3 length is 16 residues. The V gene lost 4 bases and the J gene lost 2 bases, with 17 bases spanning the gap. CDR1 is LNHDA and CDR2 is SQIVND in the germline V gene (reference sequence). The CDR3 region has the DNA TGTGCCAGTAGTACCCTTGGATTACTTGGCAACTATGGCTACACCTTC. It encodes CASSTLGLLGNYGYTF.

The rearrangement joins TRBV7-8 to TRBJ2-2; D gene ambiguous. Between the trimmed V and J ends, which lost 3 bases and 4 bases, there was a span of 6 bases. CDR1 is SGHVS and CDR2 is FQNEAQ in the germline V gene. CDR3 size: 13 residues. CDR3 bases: TGTGCCAGCAGCTTGACTGTCACCGGGGAGCTGTTTTTT. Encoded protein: CASSLTVTGELFF.

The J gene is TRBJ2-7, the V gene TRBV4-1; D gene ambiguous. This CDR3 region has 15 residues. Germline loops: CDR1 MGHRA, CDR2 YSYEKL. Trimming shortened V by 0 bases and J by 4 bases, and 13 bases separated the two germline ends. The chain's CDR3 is CASSQDFTSGYEQYF. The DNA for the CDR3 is TGCGCCAGCAGCCAAGATTTCACGAGTGGGTACGAGCAGTACTTC.

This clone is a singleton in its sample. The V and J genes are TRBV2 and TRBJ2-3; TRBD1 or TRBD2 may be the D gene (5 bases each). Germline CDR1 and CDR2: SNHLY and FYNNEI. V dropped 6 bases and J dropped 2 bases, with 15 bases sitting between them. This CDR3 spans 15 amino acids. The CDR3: CASRQFGGDTDTQYF. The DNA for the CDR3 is TGTGCCAGCAGGCAATTTGGGGGAGACACAGATACGCAGTATTTT.

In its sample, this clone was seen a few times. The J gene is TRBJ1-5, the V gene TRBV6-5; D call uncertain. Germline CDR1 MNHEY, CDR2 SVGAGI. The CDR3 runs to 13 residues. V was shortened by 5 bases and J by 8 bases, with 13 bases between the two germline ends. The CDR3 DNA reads TGTGCCAGCAGTCCCCTGTCTGGGGAGCCCCAGCATTTT. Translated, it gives CASSPLSGEPQHF.

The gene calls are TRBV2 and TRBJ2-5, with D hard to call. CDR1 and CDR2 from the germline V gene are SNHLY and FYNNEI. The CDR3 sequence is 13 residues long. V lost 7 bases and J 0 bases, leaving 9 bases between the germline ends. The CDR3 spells CASIKSNQETQYF. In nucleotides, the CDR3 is TGTGCCAGCATTAAGTCGAACCAAGAGACCCAGTACTTC.

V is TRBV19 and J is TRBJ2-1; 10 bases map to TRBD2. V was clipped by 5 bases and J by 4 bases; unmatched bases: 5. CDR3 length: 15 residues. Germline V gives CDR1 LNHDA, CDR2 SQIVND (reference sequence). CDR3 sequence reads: CASSRTSGTYNEQFF. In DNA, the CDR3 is TGTGCCAGTAGTCGAACTAGCGGGACGTACAATGAGCAGTTCTTC.

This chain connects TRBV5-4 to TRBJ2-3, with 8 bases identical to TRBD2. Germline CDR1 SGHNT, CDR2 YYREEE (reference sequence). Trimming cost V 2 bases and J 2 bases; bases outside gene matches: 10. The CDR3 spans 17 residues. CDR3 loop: CASSFGGGNPITDTQYF. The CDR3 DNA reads TGTGCCAGCAGCTTTGGCGGGGGGAATCCCATCACAGATACGCAGTATTTT.